A selection of T cell receptor beta chains follows, all from one sample in a study of shared clonotypes between healthy human individuals. Assay used: immunoSEQ multiplex PCR; TCRdb lists only in-frame clones, some missing. The sample holds some 380,000 clones, 90% to 98% seen once. Sequenced sample: memory CD8+ T cells sorted from blood. These receptors were collected from a man aged 25-45 years in good health. Both conserved end residues are part of each CDR3. The D gene is left open where the match is weak. Some rows mark clone size as missing; the rest say once, few, many or name a class of expanded clone.

v_call	d_call	clone_size	j_call	cdr3_nt	cdr3_aa
TRBV30	.	.	TRBJ2-7	TGTGCCTGGAGTGGGGGGGCCGGGACAGACATCTACGAGCAGTACTTC	CAWSGGAGTDIYEQYF
TRBV13	.	.	TRBJ2-3	TGTGCCAGCAGCTGGACCCGGACAGATACGCAGTATTTT	CASSWTRTDTQYF
TRBV5-6	TRBD1	.	TRBJ1-4	TGTGCCAGCAGCTTGGTCAGGACAGGGGGAGGTAATGAAAAACTGTTTTTT	CASSLVRTGGGNEKLFF
TRBV30	.	.	TRBJ1-4	TGTGCCTACCGTGGAGGGGCAGGGACCCCCGGAACTAATGAAAAACTGTTTTTT	CAYRGGAGTPGTNEKLFF
TRBV6-5	.	.	TRBJ1-1	TGTGCCAGCAGTTACTCGGGTGAAGCTTTCTTT	CASSYSGEAFF
TRBV13	.	.	TRBJ2-7	TGTGCCAGCAGCTTAAGGAGGGGCTCCCACGAGCAGTACTTC	CASSLRRGSHEQYF
TRBV10-2	.	.	TRBJ1-4	TGCGCCAGCAGCAACTACGGGCGAACTAATGAAAAACTGTTTTTT	CASSNYGRTNEKLFF
TRBV9	.	.	TRBJ2-7	TGTGCCAGCAGCGTAGTGGGCTCATTTTGGTACTTC	CASSVVGSFWYF
TRBV6-6	TRBD2	.	TRBJ2-5	TGTGCCAGCAGTGGACCGGGAGGAGAGACCCAGTACTTC	CASSGPGGETQYF
TRBV27	TRBD1	.	TRBJ2-7	TGTGCCAGCAGTTTGAACCGGGACAGGGGATACGAGCAGTACTTC	CASSLNRDRGYEQYF
TRBV28	.	once	TRBJ2-6	TGTGCCAGCAGCCTACAGATCTCTGGGGCCAACGTCCTGACTTTC	CASSLQISGANVLTF
TRBV7-2	TRBD1	.	TRBJ2-7	TGTGCCAGCAGCCAGACAGGGTCCCACTACGAGCAGTACTTC	CASSQTGSHYEQYF
TRBV5-1	TRBD2	once	TRBJ2-1	TGCGCCAGCAGCCTGCTCCGGGGGGGCAATGAGCAGTTCTTC	CASSLLRGGNEQFF
TRBV6-5	.	.	TRBJ2-3	TGTGCCAGCAGCCGGATAAGCGGTACGCAGTATTTT	CASSRISGTQYF
TRBV5-4	.	.	TRBJ1-2	TGTGCCAGCAGCTTGGACACTAACTATGGCTACACCTTC	CASSLDTNYGYTF
TRBV5-1	.	.	TRBJ2-3	TGCGCCAGCAGCTTGGTGTCAGGCACAGATACGCAGTATTTT	CASSLVSGTDTQYF
TRBV28	.	.	TRBJ1-1	TGTGCCAGCAGTTTTCCCCCCACGTCTGAAGCTTTCTTT	CASSFPPTSEAFF
TRBV5-8	.	.	TRBJ2-1	TGTGCCAGCAGTGATGATCCCTACAGCTCCTACAATGAGCAGTTCTTC	CASSDDPYSSYNEQFF
TRBV10-2	.	.	TRBJ2-2	TGCGCCAGCCGGGACTTCACCGGGGAGCTGTTTTTT	CASRDFTGELFF
TRBV4-1	.	.	TRBJ2-3	TGCGCCAGCAGCCAAAAACCCCGCGACTTAGATACGCAGTATTTT	CASSQKPRDLDTQYF
TRBV6-5	.	.	TRBJ2-7	TGTGCCAGCAGTTATCGCAGGGCCTACGAGCAGTACTTC	CASSYRRAYEQYF
TRBV7-2	TRBD2	once	TRBJ2-3	TGTGCCAGCAGCTTGCGAAGCGGGAGAGGAGCAGATACGCAGTATTTT	CASSLRSGRGADTQYF
TRBV10-3	.	.	TRBJ2-2	TGTGCCATCAGTGAGCCGGCGGAGGAGCTGTTTTTT	CAISEPAEELFF
TRBV19	.	.	TRBJ2-5	TGTGCCAGTAGTCCCGGACGGCTCCAAGAGACCCAGTACTTC	CASSPGRLQETQYF
TRBV12-2	.	.	TRBJ2-1	TGTGCAAGTCGCTTAGTGCGGGGCATTCATTACAATGAGCAGTTCTTC	CASRLVRGIHYNEQFF
TRBV25-1	.	.	TRBJ2-1	TGTGCCAGCACAGCCAGTGCCTACAATGAGCAGTTCTTC	CASTASAYNEQFF
TRBV9	.	.	TRBJ1-2	TGTGCCAGCAGCGGGGACAATAACTATGGCTACACCTTC	CASSGDNNYGYTF
TRBV5-6	.	.	TRBJ1-3	TGTGCCAGCAGCTTGGAAGTCTCTGGAAACACCATATATTTT	CASSLEVSGNTIYF
TRBV2	.	.	TRBJ2-7	TGTGCCAGCAGTGGGTTGCCGACCATTTGGGAGCAGTACTTC	CASSGLPTIWEQYF
TRBV9	TRBD2	once	TRBJ2-3	TGTGCCAGCAGCGCCCCCCGGACTAGCGGCAGTAGCGGCACAGATACGCAGTATTTT	CASSAPRTSGSSGTDTQYF
TRBV27	.	.	TRBJ2-5	TGTGCCAGCACCCGAATCCGTTGGGAGACCCAGTACTTC	CASTRIRWETQYF
TRBV27	TRBD1	.	TRBJ2-2	TGTGCCAGCGGCCAGGGGGCCACCGGGGAGCTGTTTTTT	CASGQGATGELFF
TRBV6-6	.	.	TRBJ2-2	TGTGCCAGCAGACCGATAGGACCCTCCGGGGAGCTGTTTTTT	CASRPIGPSGELFF
TRBV6-1	TRBD1	.	TRBJ2-3	TGTGCCAGCAGTAAACAGGGGGCAGATACGCAGTATTTT	CASSKQGADTQYF
TRBV18	TRBD2	.	TRBJ2-7	TGTGCCAGCTCACTTAGTACGGGACTACCCCCTGACTTC	CASSLSTGLPPDF
TRBV6-5	.	.	TRBJ1-3	TGTGCCAGCAGTTACGAGGGGCCCTCTGGAAACACCATATATTTT	CASSYEGPSGNTIYF
TRBV4-1	TRBD1	.	TRBJ2-7	TGCGCCAGCAGCCAAGGGGCTACAGGGGGCTACGAGCAGTACTTC	CASSQGATGGYEQYF
TRBV5-6	.	.	TRBJ1-5	TGTGCCAGCAGCTTGGGTCCGGGGGGCTATCAGCCCCAGCATTTT	CASSLGPGGYQPQHF
TRBV19	.	.	TRBJ1-1	TGTGCCAGTTCTTCCCGCGCGTACAGGAACACTGAAGCTTTCTTT	CASSSRAYRNTEAFF
TRBV6-6	TRBD2	.	TRBJ2-3	TGTGCCAGCAGTTACTCATCAGGGAGGGCTACGCAGTATTTT	CASSYSSGRATQYF
TRBV6-1	TRBD1	.	TRBJ2-7	TGTGCCAGCAAGACAGGGTACTACGAGCAGTACTTC	CASKTGYYEQYF
TRBV28	.	.	TRBJ2-4	TGTGCCAGCAGTTTGACAGCCAAAAACATTCAGTACTTC	CASSLTAKNIQYF
TRBV11-3	TRBD1	.	TRBJ2-3	TGTGCCAGCAGCTTAGGCAGGGGGCCCGAAACAGATACGCAGTATTTT	CASSLGRGPETDTQYF
TRBV18	.	.	TRBJ2-3	TGTGCCAGCTCACCCTTCACAGATACGCAGTATTTT	CASSPFTDTQYF
TRBV28	TRBD1	.	TRBJ1-2	TGTGCCAGCAGACCAGGGGGCGGCTATGGCTACACCTTC	CASRPGGGYGYTF
TRBV5-1	.	.	TRBJ2-7	TGCGCCAGCAGCTTGGACAGGGTGTTGCACGAGCAGTACTTC	CASSLDRVLHEQYF
TRBV10-3	.	.	TRBJ1-2	TGTGCCATCAAAATCGGCGGGGAAATAGGTGGCTACACCTTC	CAIKIGGEIGGYTF
TRBV28	.	.	TRBJ1-2	TGTGCCAGCAGTTTGGGAGGGCACTATGGCTACACCTTC	CASSLGGHYGYTF